This T cell receptor beta chain appears in the sequencing data of a study of T cells in Graves' hyperthyroidism and ophthalmopathy. Background on the study: Before any treatment, at initial diagnosis, peripheral blood was collected.

The CDR3 has 17 residues. V lost 4 bases and J lost 8; bases outside the gene matches: 15. The V gene's germline CDR1 is MNHNS and CDR2 SASEGT. Amplification yielded TCR beta CDR3 regions, with RNA transcripts as the source. In the first-round RT-PCR of the TCR CDR3, the HTBI primer set was used. TCRdb redid the calling of the multiplex PCR reads with MiXCR, one entry per CDR3 protein. The table includes 400,000 to 500,000 distinct CDR3 sequences, about 15% detected once. This clonotype occurred many times. This chain joins TRBV6-1 and TRBJ1-4, with 8 bases fitting TRBD1. The sequenced sample consisted of blood. The TCR originated in a man aged 18 to 29 with Graves' ophthalmopathy. As DNA, the CDR3 is TGTGCCAGCAGTGCCTGGACAGGGTGGGCCTTCGACGAAAAACTGTTTTTT. Translated: CASSAWTGWAFDEKLFF.